This TCR beta chain derives from a study of cytomegalovirus exposure and HLA in healthy donors. Study-level background: Around 76% of 398 genotyped donors fell in the Caucasian-associated ancestry cluster.

This CDR3 region has 10 residues. Germline V gene data show CDR1 as DFQATT and CDR2 as SNEGSKA (reference sequence). V lost 6 bases and J lost 6, with 8 bases in between. The primer mix had 60 Vbeta and 13 Jbeta primers. Produced via immunoSEQ multiplex PCR; TCRdb's table is partial and in-frame only. The sample shows 250,000 or so clones, around 90% of them seen only once. As for this clone: Its antigen remains unknown.

Study findings and constraints: A later analysis linked a missense variant in DCLRE1C to the trimming of TCR beta V and J genes. Analysis was performed later, and it showed HLA-associated TCR beta chains to be more clonally expanded than equally common others.

What was sequenced was PBMCs. This TCR was recovered from a girl aged 2 to 10 in good health and CMV-seronegative. V usage is TRBV20-1 and J usage is TRBJ1-2, with a possible D match to TRBD1 (6 bases). The CDR3 DNA is TGCAGTGCCAGGACAGATGGCTACACCTTC. This gives the protein CSARTDGYTF.